This passage covers 4 T cell receptor beta chains from one sample sequenced in a study of quantifying T cell responses using KT2 cells. Overall study: RNA was reverse transcribed with TCR alpha and beta constant-region primers.

The cDNA 3' end received a ligated oligonucleotide with a UMI. The first PCR ran roughly 4 cycles with an equimolar RC1.1 and RC1.2 beta primer mix. MiXCR was run by TCRdb on the UMI-ligation and nested PCR reads, yielding one entry per CDR3 protein. The repertoire holds 25,000 to 35,000 distinct CDR3 sequences, with under 13% as singletons. Material: PBMCs spiked with cells of the T cell clone KT2. Receptors were obtained from a human donor.

J is TRBJ2-3 and V is TRBV2; D ambiguous. CDR1 and CDR2 (germline): SNHLY, FYNNEI. The CDR3 length is 15 residues. V dropped 1 base and J dropped 1 base, with 9 bases sitting between them. The CDR3 nucleotides read TGTGCCAGCAGTGAAGGACCCTCTGGCACAGATACGCAGTATTTT. Translating gives CASSEGPSGTDTQYF.

As concerns this clonotype: This CDR3 is missing its conserved last phenylalanine or tryptophan, likely due to a read error. The chain employs TRBV9 and TRBJ2-2, with D hard to call. Germline lookup yields CDR1 SGDLS and CDR2 YYNGEE. V lost 4 bases and J lost 5, with 9 bases in between. CDR3 length: 13 amino acids. The CDR3, as DNA: TGTGCCAGCAGCCTACTGGAGACCGGGGAGCTGTTTCTT. As protein: CASSLLETGELFL.

This clonotype was seen a handful of times. The rearrangement uses TRBV11-2 and TRBJ1-2; no definite D call. Per the germline V gene, CDR1 is SGHAT and CDR2 is FQNNGV. This CDR3 spans 11 amino acids. Trimming took off 1 base at V and 7 bases at J, with 4 bases between the two ends. The CDR3 reads CASSLVGGYTF. CDR3 nucleotides: TGTGCCAGCAGCTTAGTGGGTGGCTACACCTTC.

Relative to its sample, this clonotype is medium-sized. The chain employs TRBV7-2 and TRBJ2-7, with D unresolved. The CDR3 sequence is 12 residues long. V lost 2 bases to trimming and J lost 4 bases, with 6 bases between them. CDR1 and CDR2 (germline): SGHTA, FQGNSA. CDR3 protein: CASSLWGYEQYF. The DNA for the CDR3 is TGTGCCAGCAGCTTATGGGGTTACGAGCAGTACTTC.